A single sample gave rise to the 29 T cell receptor beta chains below, sequenced in a study of cytomegalovirus exposure and HLA in healthy donors. The PCR had 60 Vbeta and 13 Jbeta primers. Measured with immunoSEQ multiplex PCR; TCRdb has only the in-frame clones, and not every one. The sample has just over 200,000 clones; the top ten hold around 1.1%. Sequences were obtained from PBMCs. These TCRs come from a girl aged 2-10 years in good health and CMV-seropositive.

V gene TRBV7-2 combines with J gene TRBJ2-3; D gene uncertain. This CDR3 comprises 14 residues. V was trimmed by 0 bases and J by 4 bases, leaving 8 bases between them. Germline V CDR1 and CDR2: SGHTA, FQGNSA. The DNA of the CDR3 is TGTGCCAGCAGCTTAGCTGTGGCCGCAGATACGCAGTATTTT. Its translation: CASSLAVAADTQYF.

The V gene is TRBV5-1, the J gene TRBJ2-1; 14 bases line up with TRBD2. Germline-derived CDR1 and CDR2 are SGHRS and YFSETQ. The CDR3 covers 14 residues. With 5 bases clipped from V and 9 bases from J, the junction kept 4 bases outside the gene matches. The CDR3 here is CASSSGLAGAEQFF. CDR3 sequence (DNA): TGCGCCAGCAGTTCGGGACTAGCGGGAGCTGAGCAGTTCTTC.

The chain employs TRBV28 and TRBJ2-7; D perhaps matches TRBD1 (7 bases). V was clipped by 5 bases and J by 5 bases, with 22 bases between them. CDR3 length equals 16 residues. The germline gives CDR1 MDHEN, CDR2 SYDVKM. The CDR3: CASSPRAWQGGHEQYF. Here the CDR3 DNA reads TGTGCCAGCAGTCCCAGAGCATGGCAGGGGGGACACGAGCAGTACTTC. The complete variable domain, with remaining parts taken from reference TRBV28 and TRBJ2-7, reads DVKVTQSSRYLVKRTGEKVFLECVQDMDHENMFWYRQDPGLGLRLIYFSYDVKMKEKGDIPEGYSVSREKKERFSLILESASTNQTSMYLCASSPRAWQGGHEQYFGPGTRLTVT.

As regards this clone: An end of the junction differs from the germline gene, which may be a read error. The chain uses TRBV6-5 and TRBJ1-1; maybe TRBD1 (6 bases). CDR3 length: 13 residues. The germline V gene has CDR1 MNHEY and CDR2 SVGAGI. The CDR3 sequence: CASSYSRSGTHLF. The CDR3 DNA follows: TGTGCCAGCAGTTACTCGAGGTCCGGGACACACCTCTTT.

CDR3 nucleotide sequence: TGTGCCAGCAGCTTATCCCCAACAGATACGCAGTATTTT. This translates into CASSLSPTDTQYF. This chain connects TRBV7-7 to TRBJ2-3; D not resolved. CDR1 and CDR2 (germline): SSHAT, FNYEAQ (reference sequence). The CDR3 has 13 amino acids. Trimming removed 2 bases from V and 3 bases from J, with 6 bases in between.

The chain employs TRBV27 and TRBJ2-3; 9 bases are shared with TRBD1. CDR1 is MNHEY, CDR2 SMNVEV, per germline (reference sequence). Losses at the gene ends were 6 bases for V and 3 bases for J; bases not matched to a gene: 7. The length of the CDR3 is 15 residues. The CDR3 nucleotides are TGTGCCAGCAGACTCGAGGGACAGGGTACAGATACGCAGTATTTT. Protein: CASRLEGQGTDTQYF.

This chain joins TRBV5-4 and TRBJ1-3, with a tentative D call TRBD1 (6 bases). CDR1 is SGHNT, CDR2 YYREEE, per germline (reference sequence). Trimming left V 2 bases short and J 0 bases short, with 12 bases between. The length of the CDR3 is 16 residues. In nucleotides, the CDR3 is TGTGCCAGCAGCTTTGCAGGGACAAGCTCTGGAAACACCATATATTTT. The encoded protein is CASSFAGTSSGNTIYF. Using reference TRBV5-4 and TRBJ1-3 for the parts outside the CDR3, the full variable domain is ETGVTQSPTHLIKTRGQQVTLRCSSQSGHNTVSWYQQALGQGPQFIFQYYREEENGRGNFPPRFSGLQFPNYSSELNVNALELDDSALYLCASSFAGTSSGNTIYFGEGSWLTVV.

The V and J genes are TRBV18 and TRBJ1-5, with D possibly matching TRBD1 (5 bases). Germline V CDR1 and CDR2: KGHSH, LQKENI. V gave up 3 bases and J gave up 6 bases, with 15 bases separating them. The CDR3 totals 15 residues. The CDR3 coding sequence is TGTGCCAGCTCACCGGTGCAGGGAAGATTTCAGCCCCAGCATTTT. Translated: CASSPVQGRFQPQHF. The whole variable domain, filled in from reference TRBV18 and TRBJ1-5, reads NAGVMQNPRHLVRRRGQEARLRCSPMKGHSHVYWYRQLPEEGLKFMVYLQKENIIDESGMPKERFSAEFPKEGPSILRIQQVVRGDSAAYFCASSPVQGRFQPQHFGDGTRLSIL.

This chain links TRBV6-6 with TRBJ2-3, with a possible D match to TRBD2 (5 bases). This CDR3 is 11 amino acids long. Germline V gives CDR1 MNHNY, CDR2 SVGAGI (reference sequence). V lost 6 bases and J 10 bases, leaving 11 bases between the germline ends. This chain's CDR3 is CASSGGPAQYF. The DNA for the CDR3 is TGTGCCAGCAGCGGAGGACCCGCGCAGTATTTT.

The V call is TRBV29-1, the J call TRBJ2-5; 10 bases are shared with TRBD2. The J call may be incorrect, as the DNA end agrees better with TRBJ2-7. The germline gives CDR1 SQVTM, CDR2 ANQGSEA. The CDR3 contains 16 residues. The CDR3 is CSVEGSRETSGYEQYF. The CDR3, as DNA: TGCAGCGTTGAAGGATCCCGGGAGACTAGCGGGTACGAGCAGTACTTC.

The chain has TRBV5-1 and TRBJ2-2; D ambiguous. Trimming removed 0 bases from V and 2 bases from J, with 8 bases in between. CDR1 is SGHRS, CDR2 YFSETQ, per germline. This CDR3 comprises 15 residues. Here the CDR3 reads CASSLASINTGELFF. The CDR3 DNA follows: TGCGCCAGCAGCTTGGCCTCTATAAACACCGGGGAGCTGTTTTTT.

This chain joins TRBV6-1 and TRBJ2-5; 11 positions match TRBD2. This CDR3 comprises 16 residues. Trimming removed 2 bases from V and 1 base from J; junction bases left unmatched: 3. Germline CDR1 reads MNHNS; CDR2 reads SASEGT. CDR3 bases: TGTGCCAGCAGTGAAACTAGCGGGAGATTCCAAGAGACCCAGTACTTC. It specifies CASSETSGRFQETQYF.

The genes are TRBV5-1 and TRBJ2-1; tentatively, D is TRBD2 (6 bases). This CDR3 spans 15 amino acids. Trimming cost V 0 bases and J 2 bases, with 9 bases left between them. Germline CDR1 and CDR2: SGHRS and YFSETQ. For the CDR3, the DNA is TGCGCCAGCAGCTTGGAAGGGACTGCCTACAATGAGCAGTTCTTC. It is translated as CASSLEGTAYNEQFF.

This sequence joins TRBV6-4 and TRBJ1-1, with TRBD1 as a possible D gene (5 bases). The CDR3 length is 13 residues. Looked up from germline, CDR1 is MRHNA and CDR2 is SNTAGT. V dropped 5 bases and J dropped 0 bases, with 7 bases sitting between them. The CDR3 DNA reads as TGTGCCAGCAGTAACAGGTTGAACACTGAAGCTTTCTTT. This translates into CASSNRLNTEAFF.

This chain's CDR3 is CASSLAGSSGETQYF. The CDR3 DNA follows: TGCGCCAGCAGCTTGGCCGGGTCCTCAGGGGAGACCCAGTACTTC. The rearrangement links TRBV5-1 to TRBJ2-5, with D maybe TRBD1 (5 bases). Trimming took off 0 bases at V and 5 bases at J, with 14 bases between the two ends. Germline loops: CDR1 SGHRS, CDR2 YFSETQ. CDR3 length: 15 amino acids.

This chain joins TRBV27 and TRBJ1-2, with TRBD1 matching 8 bases. CDR3 size: 15 residues. Germline trimming cut 3 bases from V and 5 bases from J; bases unmatched to any gene: 8. CDR1 is MNHEY and CDR2 is SMNVEV in the germline V gene (reference sequence). The chain's CDR3 is CASSFESGGGYGYTF. As DNA, the CDR3 is TGTGCCAGCAGTTTTGAATCAGGGGGCGGTTATGGCTACACCTTC.

This chain connects TRBV28 to TRBJ1-2, with 7 bases aligning to TRBD1. Germline CDR1 MDHEN, CDR2 SYDVKM. This CDR3 spans 15 amino acids. With V trimmed by 5 bases and J by 0 bases, 6 bases remained unmatched. For the CDR3, the DNA is TGTGCCAGCAGTCCTCCCGGGACAGCTAACTATGGCTACACCTTC. It yields the protein CASSPPGTANYGYTF.

This chain uses TRBV5-1 with TRBJ1-2; 7 bases fit TRBD1. Germline V gene sequence: CDR1 SGHRS, CDR2 YFSETQ. V trimming: 5 bases; J trimming: 2 bases; junction bases outside the gene matches: 9. This CDR3 comprises 15 residues. In DNA form, the CDR3 reads TGCGCCAGCAGTCCTAGGGACAGATTCAACTATGGCTACACCTTC. Its protein product is CASSPRDRFNYGYTF. Using reference TRBV5-1 and TRBJ1-2 for the parts outside the CDR3, the full variable domain is KAGVTQTPRYLIKTRGQQVTLSCSPISGHRSVSWYQQTPGQGLQFLFEYFSETQRNKGNFPGRFSGRQFSNSRSEMNVSTLELGDSALYLCASSPRDRFNYGYTFGSGTRLTVV.

The CDR3 loop is CAISESGREGPYEQYF. The CDR3 nucleotides are TGTGCCATCAGTGAGTCGGGGCGGGAGGGACCCTACGAGCAGTACTTC. The V and J genes are TRBV10-3 and TRBJ2-7, with 9 bases matching TRBD2. Germline CDR1 ENHRY, CDR2 SYGVKD. CDR3 length equals 16 residues. With 0 bases clipped from V and 2 bases from J, the junction kept 5 bases outside the gene matches.

The chain joins TRBV28 to TRBJ2-1; weak D call: TRBD2 (6 bases). This CDR3 is built from 16 residues. Looked up from germline, CDR1 is MDHEN and CDR2 is SYDVKM. Between the trimmed V and J ends, which lost 5 bases and 0 bases, there was a span of 14 bases. The CDR3 protein is CASSLLAASSYNEQFF. CDR3 nucleotides: TGTGCCAGCAGTCTCTTAGCGGCTAGCTCCTACAATGAGCAGTTCTTC.

The rearrangement uses TRBV18 and TRBJ1-4; TRBD1 agrees at 7 bases. The J segment lost 4 bases and the V segment lost 3 bases, leaving 11 bases of the junction unmatched. The CDR3 is made up of 17 amino acids. Germline assignment: CDR1 KGHSH and CDR2 LQKENI. The CDR3 DNA reads as TGTGCCAGCTCACCGAAATACCCAGGGGGTTTTAATGAAAAACTGTTTTTT. This sequence encodes CASSPKYPGGFNEKLFF.

The chain links TRBV28 to TRBJ1-2, with no clear D. V lost 5 bases and J 6 bases, leaving 16 bases between the germline ends. Germline lookup yields CDR1 MDHEN and CDR2 SYDVKM. CDR3 length: 14 residues. This CDR3 reads CASSAETPLNGYTF. In DNA form, the CDR3 reads TGTGCCAGCAGTGCCGAGACTCCATTAAATGGCTACACCTTC.

V is TRBV7-9 and J is TRBJ2-1; a possible D gene is TRBD1 (5 bases). Deletions cut 5 bases from V and 5 bases from J, with 22 bases between. Germline CDR1 and CDR2: SEHNR and FQNEAQ (reference sequence). The CDR3 contains 17 residues. The CDR3 sequence is CASSPKKGLSINNEQFF. CDR3 bases: TGTGCCAGCAGCCCTAAGAAGGGGCTATCCATTAACAATGAGCAGTTCTTC.

The rearrangement links TRBV7-2 to TRBJ1-3, with 7 bases identical to TRBD1. With V trimmed by 3 bases and J by 7 bases, 6 bases remained unmatched. CDR3 length equals 14 residues. Germline V lookup: CDR1 SGHTA, CDR2 FQGNSA. DNA of the CDR3: TGTGCCAGCAGCTTCCGGGACAGCGGGAACACCATATATTTT. Encoded protein: CASSFRDSGNTIYF.

The V and J genes are TRBV2 and TRBJ2-7; no definite D call. The V end was cut by 10 bases, the J end by 2 bases, with 15 bases between. Per the germline V gene, CDR1 is SNHLY and CDR2 is FYNNEI. The CDR3 sequence is 13 residues long. This CDR3 is CATIRKQTYEQYF. The CDR3 coding sequence is TGTGCCACCATCCGGAAACAGACCTACGAGCAGTACTTC.

The V call is TRBV5-1, the J call TRBJ2-3, with D hard to call. Per germline, CDR1 SGHRS and CDR2 YFSETQ. Trimming took 0 bases from V and 1 from J, leaving 9 bases between them. The CDR3 has 15 residues. The chain's CDR3 is CASSLGSLGTDTQYF. The DNA for the CDR3 is TGCGCCAGCAGCTTGGGGAGTCTTGGCACAGATACGCAGTATTTT.

V gene TRBV28 combines with J gene TRBJ2-7, with 12 positions matching TRBD1. This CDR3 has 15 amino acids. From germline, CDR1 is MDHEN and CDR2 SYDVKM. V shed 7 bases, J shed 6 bases, and the junction held 10 bases outside the gene matches. The CDR3 nucleotides read TGTGCCAGCACCGAAGGGGACAGGGGGCTATTCGAGCAGTACTTC. It is translated as CASTEGDRGLFEQYF.

V is TRBV7-3 and J is TRBJ2-3, with D tentatively TRBD2 (6 bases). CDR1 is SGHTA, CDR2 FQGTGA, per germline. V was cut by 3 bases and J by 1 base, with 11 bases left in between. This CDR3 is built from 15 residues. The CDR3 bases are TGTGCCAGCAGCTTCAGTTGGGGGGGCACAGATACGCAGTATTTT. It translates to CASSFSWGGTDTQYF.

The chain carries TRBV9 and TRBJ2-4, with TRBD1 as a possible D gene (7 bases). V was pared by 0 bases and J by 8 bases, with 12 bases between. Germline assignment: CDR1 SGDLS and CDR2 YYNGEE. CDR3 length: 14 residues. CDR3 bases: TGTGCCAGCAGCGTAGATGGAGGGGGCGACATTCAGTACTTC. Its translation is CASSVDGGGDIQYF.